This TCR beta chain was retrieved from a study of cytomegalovirus exposure and HLA in healthy donors. Study-level findings and limits: Most TCR beta V segments were productive about 90% or about 30% of the time in an earlier analysis.

PCR involved 60 Vbeta and 13 Jbeta primers. Measured with immunoSEQ multiplex PCR; TCRdb has only the in-frame clones, and not every one. Altogether fewer than 60,000 clones are present, about 57% being singletons, with the ten largest covering around 11%. This clone has just a few counts. Its antigen is still unknown. At one end the junction does not follow the germline gene, possibly because of a read error. CDR1 DFQATT and CDR2 SNEGSKA come from the germline V gene (reference sequence). There are 9 residues in the CDR3. The receptor's source is a human donor in good health. The genes are TRBV20-1 and TRBJ1-2, with D unclear. Specimen: PBMCs. In nucleotides, the CDR3 is TGCAGTGCTCCCTATCGCTACACCTTC. Encoded protein: CSAPYRYTF.